This TCR beta chain was recorded in a study of shared clonotypes between healthy human individuals. TCRdb's copy holds only in-frame clones and misses some; the assay was immunoSEQ multiplex PCR. This table holds about 2 million clones, approximately 94% found once. Study-level findings and limits: Non-shared clonotypes showed lower generation probabilities than clonotypes common to all four donors.

Naive CD8 populations comprised CD45RO-negative cells positively selected for CCR7, excluding terminally differentiated effector memory CD45RA+ cells. With respect to this clone: The antigen is unknown.

The CDR3 has 11 amino acids. Trimming stripped 6 bases from V and 7 bases from J, with 10 bases between. Germline assignment: CDR1 SQVTM and CDR2 ANQGSEA. This sequence originates from a man between 18 and 35 years old in good health. The chain is built from TRBV29-1 and TRBJ2-1; perhaps TRBD1 as D (5 bases). Specimen: naive CD8+ T cells sorted from blood. CDR3 coding DNA: TGCAGCGTAGTCAGGGCTAATGAGCAGTTCTTC. Translated, it gives CSVVRANEQFF.